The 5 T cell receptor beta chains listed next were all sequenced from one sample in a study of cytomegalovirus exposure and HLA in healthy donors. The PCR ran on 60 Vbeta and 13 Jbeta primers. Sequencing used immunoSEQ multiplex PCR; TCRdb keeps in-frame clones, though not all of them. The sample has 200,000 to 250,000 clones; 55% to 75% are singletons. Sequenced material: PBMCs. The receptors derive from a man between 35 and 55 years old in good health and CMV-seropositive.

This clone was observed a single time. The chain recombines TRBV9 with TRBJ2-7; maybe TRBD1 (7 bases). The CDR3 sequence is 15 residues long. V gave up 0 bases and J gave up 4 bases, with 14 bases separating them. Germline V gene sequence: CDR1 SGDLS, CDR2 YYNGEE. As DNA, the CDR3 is TGTGCCAGCAGCGTAGCCCCAGGGGGGATATACGAGCAGTACTTC. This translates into CASSVAPGGIYEQYF. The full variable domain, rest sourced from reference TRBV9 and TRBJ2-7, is DSGVTQTPKHLITATGQRVTLRCSPRSGDLSVYWYQQSLDQGLQFLIQYYNGEERAKGNILERFSAQQFPDLHSELNLSSLELGDSALYFCASSVAPGGIYEQYFGPGTRLTVT.

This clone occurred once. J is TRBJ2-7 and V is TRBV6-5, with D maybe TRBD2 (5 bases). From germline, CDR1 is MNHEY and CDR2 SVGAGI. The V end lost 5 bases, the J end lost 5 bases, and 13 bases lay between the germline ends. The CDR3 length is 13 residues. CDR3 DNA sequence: TGTGCCAGCAGTCCCGTCGGGAACAACGAGCAGTACTTC. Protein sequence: CASSPVGNNEQYF.

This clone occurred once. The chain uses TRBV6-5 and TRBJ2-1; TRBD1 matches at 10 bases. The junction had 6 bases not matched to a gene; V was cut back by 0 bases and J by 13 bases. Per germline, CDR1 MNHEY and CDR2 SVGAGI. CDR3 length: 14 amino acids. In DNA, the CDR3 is TGTGCCAGCAGTTACTCGACAGGGGGCGAGGTTCAGTTCTTC. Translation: CASSYSTGGEVQFF.

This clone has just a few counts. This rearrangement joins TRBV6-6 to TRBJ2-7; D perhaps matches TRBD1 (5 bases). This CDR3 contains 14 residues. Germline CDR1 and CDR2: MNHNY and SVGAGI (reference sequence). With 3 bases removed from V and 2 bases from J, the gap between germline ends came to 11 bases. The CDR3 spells CASSYTGAAYEQYF. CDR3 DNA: TGTGCCAGCAGTTATACTGGGGCGGCCTACGAGCAGTACTTC.

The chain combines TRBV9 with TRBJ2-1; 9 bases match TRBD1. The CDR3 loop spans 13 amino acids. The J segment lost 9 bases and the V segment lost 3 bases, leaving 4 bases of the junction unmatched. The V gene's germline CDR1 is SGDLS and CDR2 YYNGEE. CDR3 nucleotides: TGTGCCAGCAGCGGGACAGGGGCGGGTGAGCAGTTCTTC. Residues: CASSGTGAGEQFF. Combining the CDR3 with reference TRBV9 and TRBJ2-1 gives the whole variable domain DSGVTQTPKHLITATGQRVTLRCSPRSGDLSVYWYQQSLDQGLQFLIQYYNGEERAKGNILERFSAQQFPDLHSELNLSSLELGDSALYFCASSGTGAGEQFFGPGTRLTVL.